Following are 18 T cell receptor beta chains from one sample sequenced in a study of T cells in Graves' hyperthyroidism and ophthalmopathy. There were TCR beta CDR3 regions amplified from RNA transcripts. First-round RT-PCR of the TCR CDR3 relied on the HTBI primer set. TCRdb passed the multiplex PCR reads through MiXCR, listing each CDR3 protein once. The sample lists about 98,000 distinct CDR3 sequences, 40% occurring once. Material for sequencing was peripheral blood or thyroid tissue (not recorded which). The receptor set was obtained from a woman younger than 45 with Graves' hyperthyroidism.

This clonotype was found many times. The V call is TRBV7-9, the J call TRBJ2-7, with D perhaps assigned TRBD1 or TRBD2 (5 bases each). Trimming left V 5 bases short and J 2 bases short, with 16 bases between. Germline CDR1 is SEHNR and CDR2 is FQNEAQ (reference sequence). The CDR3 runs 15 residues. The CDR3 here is CASSQPGPRAYEQYF. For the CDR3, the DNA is TGTGCCAGCAGCCAACCGGGACCAAGAGCCTACGAGCAGTACTTC.

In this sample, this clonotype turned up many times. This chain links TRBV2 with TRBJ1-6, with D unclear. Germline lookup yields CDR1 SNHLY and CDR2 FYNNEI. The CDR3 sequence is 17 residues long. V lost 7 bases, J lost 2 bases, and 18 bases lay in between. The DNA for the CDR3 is TGTGCCAGCACCTCGAGTATTCAGGTGACCTATAATTCACCCCTCCACTTT. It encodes CASTSSIQVTYNSPLHF.

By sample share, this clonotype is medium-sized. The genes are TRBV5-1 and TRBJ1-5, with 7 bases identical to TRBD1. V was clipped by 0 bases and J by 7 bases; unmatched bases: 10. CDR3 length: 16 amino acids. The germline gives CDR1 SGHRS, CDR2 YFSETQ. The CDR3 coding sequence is TGCGCCAGCAGCTTGGGGACAGGCCGGAGGAGGCAGCCCCAGCATTTT. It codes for CASSLGTGRRRQPQHF.

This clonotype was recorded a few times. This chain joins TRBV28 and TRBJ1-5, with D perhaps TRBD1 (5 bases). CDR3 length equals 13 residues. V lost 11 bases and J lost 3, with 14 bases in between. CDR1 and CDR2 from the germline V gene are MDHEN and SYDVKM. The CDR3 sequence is CAVRRDLNQPQHF. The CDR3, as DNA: TGTGCCGTTCGACGGGACCTCAATCAGCCCCAGCATTTT.

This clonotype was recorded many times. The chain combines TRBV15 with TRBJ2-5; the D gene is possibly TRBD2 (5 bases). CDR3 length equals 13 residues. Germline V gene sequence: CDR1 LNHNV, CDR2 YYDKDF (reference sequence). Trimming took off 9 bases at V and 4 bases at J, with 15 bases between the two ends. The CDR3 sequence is CATGSSPRETQYF. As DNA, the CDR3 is TGTGCCACGGGGAGTAGCCCCCGAGAGACCCAGTACTTC.

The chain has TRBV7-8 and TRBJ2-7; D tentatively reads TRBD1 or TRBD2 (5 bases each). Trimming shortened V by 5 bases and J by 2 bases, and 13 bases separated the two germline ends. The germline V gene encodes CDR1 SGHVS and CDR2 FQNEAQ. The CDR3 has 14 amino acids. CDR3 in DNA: TGTGCCAGCAGCGGTAGACCGGGACCCTACGAGCAGTACTTC. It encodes CASSGRPGPYEQYF. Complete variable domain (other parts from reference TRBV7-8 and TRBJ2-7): GAGVSQSPRYKVAKRGQDVALRCDPISGHVSLFWYQQALGQGPEFLTYFQNEAQLDKSGLPSDRFFAERPEGSVSTLKIQRTQQEDSAVYLCASSGRPGPYEQYFGPGTRLTVT.

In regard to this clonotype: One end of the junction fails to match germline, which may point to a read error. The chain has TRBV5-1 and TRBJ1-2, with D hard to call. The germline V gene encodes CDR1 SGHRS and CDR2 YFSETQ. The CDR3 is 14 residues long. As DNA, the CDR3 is TGCGCCAGCAGCTTGTTGTCGGTTAACTATGGCCACACCTTC. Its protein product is CASSLLSVNYGHTF. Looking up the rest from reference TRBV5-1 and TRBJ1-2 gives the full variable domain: KAGVTQTPRYLIKTRGQQVTLSCSPISGHRSVSWYQQTPGQGLQFLFEYFSETQRNKGNFPGRFSGRQFSNSRSEMNVSTLELGDSALYLCASSLLSVNYGHTFGSGTRLTVV.

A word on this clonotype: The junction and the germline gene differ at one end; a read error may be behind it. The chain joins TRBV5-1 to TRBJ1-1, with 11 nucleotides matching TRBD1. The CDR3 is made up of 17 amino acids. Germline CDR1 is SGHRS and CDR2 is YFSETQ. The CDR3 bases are TGCGCCAGCAGCCTAAGGACAGGGGGCGTTGCGAACACTGAAGCTCCCTTT. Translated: CASSLRTGGVANTEAPF.

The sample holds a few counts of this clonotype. CDR3 amino acids: CATSSGGSGQPQHF. In nucleotides, the CDR3 is TGTGCCACCAGCAGTGGAGGGAGCGGTCAGCCCCAGCATTTT. The chain combines TRBV15 with TRBJ1-5; D not certain. In germline, CDR1 is LNHNV, CDR2 YYDKDF (reference sequence). Trimming stripped 3 bases from V and 6 bases from J, with 12 bases between. This CDR3 has 14 residues.

The CDR3 reads CASSTGQRNTEAFF. The CDR3, as DNA: TGTGCCAGTAGTACAGGACAGAGGAACACTGAAGCTTTCTTT. The V gene is TRBV19, the J gene TRBJ1-1; tentatively, D is TRBD1 (6 bases). V was shortened by 4 bases and J by 1 base, with 10 bases between the two germline ends. Germline assignment: CDR1 LNHDA and CDR2 SQIVND (reference sequence). This CDR3 is built from 14 residues.

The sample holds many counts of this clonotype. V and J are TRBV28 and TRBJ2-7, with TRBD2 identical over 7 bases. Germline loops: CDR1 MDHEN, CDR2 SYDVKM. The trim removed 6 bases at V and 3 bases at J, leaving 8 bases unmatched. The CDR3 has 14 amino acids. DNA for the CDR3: TGTGCCAGCAGAGTAGGACTAGGGTTCTACGAGCAGTACTTC. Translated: CASRVGLGFYEQYF.

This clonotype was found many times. CDR3 coding DNA: TGTGCCAGCAGTTTCGGAACAGGGGGGCATGAAAAACTGTTTTTT. Protein: CASSFGTGGHEKLFF. The chain uses TRBV28 and TRBJ1-4; the match to TRBD1 covers 8 bases. From germline, CDR1 is MDHEN and CDR2 SYDVKM. V was clipped by 3 bases and J by 6 bases; unmatched bases: 6. The CDR3 runs to 15 residues. The full variable domain, its missing parts supplied by reference TRBV28 and TRBJ1-4, is DVKVTQSSRYLVKRTGEKVFLECVQDMDHENMFWYRQDPGLGLRLIYFSYDVKMKEKGDIPEGYSVSREKKERFSLILESASTNQTSMYLCASSFGTGGHEKLFFGSGTQLSVL.

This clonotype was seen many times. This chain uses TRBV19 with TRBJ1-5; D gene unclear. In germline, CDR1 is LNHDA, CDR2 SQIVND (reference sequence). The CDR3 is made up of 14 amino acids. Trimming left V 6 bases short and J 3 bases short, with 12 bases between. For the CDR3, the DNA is TGTGCCAGTAGGGGAGGCAGGACCAATCAGCCCCAGCATTTT. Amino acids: CASRGGRTNQPQHF.

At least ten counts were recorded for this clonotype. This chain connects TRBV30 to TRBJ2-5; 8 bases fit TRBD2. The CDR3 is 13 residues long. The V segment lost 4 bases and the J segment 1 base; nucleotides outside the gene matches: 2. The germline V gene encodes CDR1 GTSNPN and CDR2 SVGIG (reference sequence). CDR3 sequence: CAWTSGFQETQYF. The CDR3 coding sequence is TGTGCCTGGACTAGCGGGTTCCAAGAGACCCAGTACTTC.

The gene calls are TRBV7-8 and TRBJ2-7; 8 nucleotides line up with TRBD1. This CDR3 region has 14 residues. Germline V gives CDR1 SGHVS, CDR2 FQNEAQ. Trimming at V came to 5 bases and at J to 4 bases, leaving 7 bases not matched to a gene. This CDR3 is CASSRGTGTYEQYF. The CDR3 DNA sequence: TGTGCCAGCAGCAGGGGGACAGGAACATACGAGCAGTACTTC.

CDR3 DNA sequence: TGTGCCAGCAGTTTAGGTCTAGCGGGAGCCGAGCAGTACTTC. It yields the protein CASSLGLAGAEQYF. V gene TRBV28 combines with J gene TRBJ2-7; 10 bases match TRBD2. The length of the CDR3 is 14 residues. V was pared by 2 bases and J by 6 bases, with 4 bases of the junction left unmatched. CDR1 is MDHEN and CDR2 is SYDVKM in the germline V gene.

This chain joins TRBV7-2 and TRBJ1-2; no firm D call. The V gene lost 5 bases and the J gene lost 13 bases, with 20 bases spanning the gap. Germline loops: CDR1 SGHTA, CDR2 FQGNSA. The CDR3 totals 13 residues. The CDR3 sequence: CASSRRLGRGGTF. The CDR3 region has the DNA TGTGCCAGCAGCCGAAGGTTGGGTCGAGGTGGCACCTTC. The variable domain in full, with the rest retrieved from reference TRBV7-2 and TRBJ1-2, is GAGVSQSPSNKVTEKGKDVELRCDPISGHTALYWYRQSLGQGLEFLIYFQGNSAPDKSGLPSDRFSAERTGGSVSTLTIQRTQQEDSAVYLCASSRRLGRGGTFGSGTRLTVV.

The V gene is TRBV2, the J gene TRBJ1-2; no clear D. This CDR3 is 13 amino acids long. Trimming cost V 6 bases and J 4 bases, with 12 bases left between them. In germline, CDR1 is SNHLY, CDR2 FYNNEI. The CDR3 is CASSPTDGYGYTF. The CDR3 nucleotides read TGTGCCAGCAGCCCAACTGACGGCTATGGCTACACCTTC.